Listed below are T cell receptor beta chains from one sample, sequenced in a study of persistence of HIV-infected CD4 T cells. Clones were sequenced by immunoSEQ multiplex PCR, and TCRdb holds only the in-frame ones, with some missing. This table holds around 39,000 clones, around 90% found once. Antigen specificity for these receptors is unknown. The sample here was CD4+ T cells sorted from PBMCs after approximately 19-hour stimulation, taken from a patient who received antiretroviral therapy. Source of these receptors: an adult man with HIV who was CMV-seropositive. The CDR3 runs from the conserved cysteine through the conserved F or W. A D gene is named only where the DNA matches it firmly. Clone size is not always given. Where it is, it says once, few, many or a class for expanded clones.

J gene: TRBJ1-1
clone size: NA
D gene: TRBD1
V gene: TRBV18
CDR3 DNA: TGTGCCAGCTCACGGGGGGGACAGCCGAACACTGAAGCTTTCTTT
CDR3 protein: CASSRGGQPNTEAFF

J gene: TRBJ2-2
clone size: NA
D gene: NA
V gene: TRBV2
CDR3 DNA: TGTGCCAGCATCAAGGGTTTGGCCGGGGAGCTGTTTTTT
CDR3 protein: CASIKGLAGELFF

J gene: TRBJ1-1
clone size: NA
D gene: NA
V gene: TRBV5-5
CDR3 DNA: TGTGCCAGCAGCTTGATCGGGGGTGACACTGAAGCTTTCTTT
CDR3 protein: CASSLIGGDTEAFF

J gene: TRBJ2-7
clone size: NA
D gene: NA
V gene: TRBV2
CDR3 DNA: TGTGCCAGCACCCAGGGATACGAGCAGTACTTC
CDR3 protein: CASTQGYEQYF

J gene: TRBJ2-1
clone size: NA
D gene: NA
V gene: TRBV2
CDR3 DNA: TGTGCCACCACCGGTTACAATGAGCAGTTCTTC
CDR3 protein: CATTGYNEQFF

J gene: TRBJ1-1
clone size: few
D gene: NA
V gene: TRBV18
CDR3 DNA: TGTGCCAGCCGTGGAGCGAACACTGAAGCTTTCTTT
CDR3 protein: CASRGANTEAFF

J gene: TRBJ1-1
clone size: NA
D gene: NA
V gene: TRBV7-6
CDR3 DNA: TGTGCCAGCAGCTTATACAGGGACACTGAAGCTTTCTTT
CDR3 protein: CASSLYRDTEAFF

J gene: TRBJ2-7
clone size: NA
D gene: NA
V gene: TRBV6-5
CDR3 DNA: TGTGCCAGCAGTTCCCAGGGGGGGGCAGGGGAGCAGTACTTC
CDR3 protein: CASSSQGGAGEQYF

J gene: TRBJ1-2
clone size: NA
D gene: NA
V gene: TRBV28
CDR3 DNA: TGTGCCAGCAGTACAGCAGGGCCCGTCGAGAGCTACACCTTC
CDR3 protein: CASSTAGPVESYTF

J gene: TRBJ2-3
clone size: NA
D gene: NA
V gene: TRBV28
CDR3 DNA: TGTGCCAGCAGCCTAGGAGGGGGGACAGATACGCAGTATTTT
CDR3 protein: CASSLGGGTDTQYF

J gene: TRBJ1-5
clone size: NA
D gene: NA
V gene: TRBV5-1
CDR3 DNA: TGCGCCAGCAGCTCGGGACCCGCGACCAATCAGCCCCAGCATTTT
CDR3 protein: CASSSGPATNQPQHF

J gene: TRBJ2-7
clone size: once
D gene: NA
V gene: TRBV18
CDR3 DNA: TGTGCCAGCTCACCCCCCAAGGGGTCCTACGAGCAGTACTTC
CDR3 protein: CASSPPKGSYEQYF

J gene: TRBJ2-1
clone size: NA
D gene: NA
V gene: TRBV19
CDR3 DNA: TGTGCCAGTAGGCTCGGGGGGACAGCGAGCGATGAGCAGTTCTTC
CDR3 protein: CASRLGGTASDEQFF

J gene: TRBJ1-3
clone size: NA
D gene: TRBD1
V gene: TRBV11-2
CDR3 DNA: TGTGCCAGCAGATCAATGGGGACAGGGAGCGAAAACACCATATATTTT
CDR3 protein: CASRSMGTGSENTIYF

J gene: TRBJ1-1
clone size: few
D gene: NA
V gene: TRBV2
CDR3 DNA: TGTGCCAGCAGTGTGATGAACACTGAAGCTTTCTTT
CDR3 protein: CASSVMNTEAFF

J gene: TRBJ1-5
clone size: NA
D gene: TRBD1
V gene: TRBV6-1
CDR3 DNA: TGTGCCAGCAGTGATTACAGGGGTCTCAATCAGCCCCAGCATTTT
CDR3 protein: CASSDYRGLNQPQHF

J gene: TRBJ1-2
clone size: NA
D gene: NA
V gene: TRBV18
CDR3 DNA: TGTGCCAGCTCACCAACCACCCTCAAAGGGGGCTACACCTTC
CDR3 protein: CASSPTTLKGGYTF

J gene: TRBJ2-3
clone size: NA
D gene: NA
V gene: TRBV24-1
CDR3 DNA: TGTGCCACCAGTGATCGAAGGAATACAGATACGCAGTATTTT
CDR3 protein: CATSDRRNTDTQYF

J gene: TRBJ2-1
clone size: once
D gene: NA
V gene: TRBV14
CDR3 DNA: TGTGCCAGCAGCCAAGAGGGGGGGCCGCTGAATGAGCAGTTCTTC
CDR3 protein: CASSQEGGPLNEQFF

J gene: TRBJ1-4
clone size: once
D gene: TRBD1
V gene: TRBV6-5
CDR3 DNA: TGTGCCAGCAGCCAAGGGTGGGGACAGAATGAAAAACTGTTTTTT
CDR3 protein: CASSQGWGQNEKLFF

J gene: TRBJ1-2
clone size: NA
D gene: NA
V gene: TRBV5-5
CDR3 DNA: TGTGCCAGCAGCTCCACAATGGGAGGCTACACCTTC
CDR3 protein: CASSSTMGGYTF

J gene: TRBJ2-1
clone size: NA
D gene: NA
V gene: TRBV6-4
CDR3 DNA: TGTGCCAGCAGTCAGTCCGGGGGTGAGCAGTTCTTC
CDR3 protein: CASSQSGGEQFF

J gene: TRBJ1-1
clone size: NA
D gene: NA
V gene: TRBV6-6
CDR3 DNA: TGTGCCAGCAGCCCTACACCAATGAACACTGAAGCTTTCTTT
CDR3 protein: CASSPTPMNTEAFF

J gene: TRBJ1-1
clone size: NA
D gene: NA
V gene: TRBV18
CDR3 DNA: TGTGCCAGCTCACAAGACGGGAGGACTGAAGCTTTCTTT
CDR3 protein: CASSQDGRTEAFF